This T cell receptor beta chain comes out of a study of shared clonotypes between healthy human individuals. V was clipped by 0 bases and J by 4 bases, with 12 bases between them. The CDR3 consists of 16 residues. In germline, CDR1 is MGHRA, CDR2 YSYEKL. Repertoires were generated with immunoSEQ multiplex PCR, while TCRdb's copy carries only in-frame clones and drops some. The sample has 2 million to 2.5 million clones, about 90% seen once; the top ten hold approximately 0.4%. The chain is built from TRBV4-1 and TRBJ2-2; either TRBD1 or TRBD2 may supply D (5 bases each). Sequencing input: naive CD4+ T cells from PBMCs. The subset is: CD45RA+ positively selected. The clonotype originates from a man aged 18-30 years in good health. Some clones in this sample may be carry-over from other donors' samples. The CDR3: CASSQEFLGTTGELFF. CDR3 nucleotides: TGCGCCAGCAGCCAAGAGTTTTTGGGGACCACCGGGGAGCTGTTTTTT.